These 31 T cell receptor beta chains originate from one sample sequenced in a study of T cell repertoires in cytomegalovirus infection. TCRdb processed the reads anew with MiXCR; each CDR3 protein has one entry. The repertoire has around 280,000 distinct CDR3 sequences, around 10% of them found once; the top ten carry around 2.4%. Source material: PBMCs. These receptors were collected from a human donor in good health (CMV status not recorded). Some clones in this sample may be carry-over from other donors' samples.

In its sample, this clonotype was seen a few times. The chain has TRBV29-1 and TRBJ2-7, with D perhaps matching TRBD1 (6 bases). The ends were cut back, 6 bases at V and 0 bases at J, with 12 bases in the middle. The CDR3 is 13 residues long. CDR1 and CDR2 (germline): SQVTM, ANQGSEA. In DNA form, the CDR3 reads TGCAGCGTGGGCAGGGGCCGCTCCTACGAGCAGTACTTC. Its protein is CSVGRGRSYEQYF.

The V gene is TRBV20-1, the J gene TRBJ1-2; no reliable D call. The CDR3 consists of 13 residues. Germline V gene sequence: CDR1 DFQATT, CDR2 SNEGSKA (reference sequence). The V and J ends lost 2 bases and 5 bases respectively, with 12 bases between them. CDR3 amino acids: CSARPLGGYGYTF. The CDR3 nucleotides read TGCAGTGCTAGACCCCTAGGAGGTTATGGCTACACCTTC.

In this sample, this clonotype turned up many times. The CDR3 sequence is CASSWGQAQETQYF. CDR3 nucleotide sequence: TGTGCCAGCAGCTGGGGACAGGCTCAAGAGACCCAGTACTTC. This chain uses TRBV5-5 with TRBJ2-5; 8 bases are shared with TRBD1. V lost 3 bases, J lost 2 bases, and 3 bases stayed unmatched. Per the germline V gene, CDR1 is SGHKS and CDR2 is YYEKEE (reference sequence). This CDR3 comprises 14 residues.

The J gene is TRBJ2-2, the V gene TRBV19, with unresolved D. This CDR3 is built from 12 residues. The germline V and J ends were trimmed by 7 bases and 3 bases, with 6 bases remaining between them. CDR1 and CDR2 from the germline V gene are LNHDA and SQIVND (reference sequence). In DNA, the CDR3 is TGTGCCAGTACGCCTTACACCGGGGAGCTGTTTTTT. Its translation is CASTPYTGELFF. The variable domain in full, completed from reference TRBV19 and TRBJ2-2, reads DGGITQSPKYLFRKEGQNVTLSCEQNLNHDAMYWYRQDPGQGLRLIYYSQIVNDFQKGDIAEGYSVSREKKESFPLTVTSAQKNPTAFYLCASTPYTGELFFGEGSRLTVL.

The V and J genes are TRBV29-1 and TRBJ1-5; 9 bases line up with TRBD1. The V and J ends lost 7 bases and 3 bases, in that order; junction bases with no gene match: 7. Germline CDR1 reads SQVTM; CDR2 reads ANQGSEA. The CDR3 contains 14 residues. CDR3 coding DNA: TGCAGCGCCAGGACAGGGGACACCAATCAGCCCCAGCATTTT. Encoded protein: CSARTGDTNQPQHF. Full variable domain (missing parts from reference TRBV29-1 and TRBJ1-5): SAVISQKPSRDICQRGTSLTIQCQVDSQVTMMFWYRQQPGQSLTLIATANQGSEATYESGFVIDKFPISRPNLTFSTLTVSNMSPEDSSIYLCSARTGDTNQPQHFGDGTRLSIL.

This clonotype was detected ten times or more. J is TRBJ2-5 and V is TRBV6-2 or TRBV6-3; 9 positions match TRBD1. The CDR3 is 14 residues long. V lost 7 bases to trimming and J lost 2 bases; unmatched junction nucleotides: 5. In germline, CDR1 is MNHEY, CDR2 SVGEGT. Here the CDR3 reads CASNGQGMQETQYF. CDR3 coding DNA: TGTGCCAGCAATGGACAGGGGATGCAAGAGACCCAGTACTTC.

This clonotype was counted many times. This chain links TRBV6-6 with TRBJ1-1, with TRBD1 as a possible D gene (6 bases). V dropped 6 bases and J dropped 1 base, with 21 bases sitting between them. CDR3 length: 17 residues. Germline values: CDR1 MNHNY, CDR2 SVGAGI (reference sequence). The CDR3 spells CASSPILGQRGNTEAFF. The CDR3 region has the DNA TGTGCCAGCAGCCCTATCCTTGGACAGCGAGGGAACACTGAAGCTTTCTTT.

This clonotype was observed at least ten times. This chain joins TRBV6-6 and TRBJ2-5; tentative D call: TRBD1 (5 bases). This CDR3 has 13 amino acids. Germline-derived CDR1 and CDR2 are MNHNY and SVGAGI (reference sequence). Trimming cost V 11 bases and J 1 base, with 14 bases left between them. The CDR3 spells CARWGTLQETQYF. In nucleotides, the CDR3 is TGTGCCCGGTGGGGCACCCTCCAAGAGACCCAGTACTTC.

This clonotype was recorded many times. The gene calls are TRBV7-2 and TRBJ2-7; 8 bases fit TRBD2. V shed 4 bases, J shed 12 bases, and the junction held 8 bases outside the gene matches. The CDR3 covers 12 residues. Per the germline V gene, CDR1 is SGHTA and CDR2 is FQGNSA. CDR3 amino acids: CASSYGSGGTYF. CDR3 coding DNA: TGTGCCAGCAGCTACGGGAGCGGGGGAACGTACTTC.

This clonotype was found many times. The chain couples TRBV6-2 or TRBV6-3 to TRBJ2-4, with D tentatively TRBD1 (7 bases). This CDR3 comprises 16 residues. Germline CDR1 MNHEY, CDR2 SVGEGT. Trimming removed 5 bases at V and 3 bases at J, with 17 bases between. In DNA, the CDR3 is TGTGCCAGCAGTACCAGGGGGGCCGCACTCAAAAACATTCAGTACTTC. Encoded protein: CASSTRGAALKNIQYF.

In its sample, this clonotype was seen many times. The chain's CDR3 is CSARVGRNFYGYTF. The CDR3 DNA reads TGCAGTGCTAGGGTGGGGCGTAACTTCTATGGCTACACCTTC. This rearrangement joins TRBV20-1 to TRBJ1-2; weak D call: TRBD1 (5 bases). Between the trimmed V and J ends, which lost 3 bases and 4 bases, there was a span of 15 bases. This CDR3 has 14 residues. Per germline, CDR1 DFQATT and CDR2 SNEGSKA (reference sequence).

This clonotype was counted ten times or more. The chain's CDR3 is CASSLEGRQKQFF. The DNA of the CDR3 is TGTGCCAGCAGCTTAGAGGGGCGACAGAAGCAGTTCTTC. This chain links TRBV11-3 with TRBJ2-1; tentatively, D is TRBD1 (5 bases). Germline V gene lookup returns CDR1 SGHNT and CDR2 YENEEA. The CDR3 covers 13 residues. Trimming took 0 bases from V and 11 from J, leaving 11 bases between them.

The V call is TRBV5-1, the J call TRBJ2-5, with 9 bases matching TRBD1. Losses at the gene ends were 2 bases for V and 6 bases for J; bases not matched to a gene: 8. The CDR3 runs 15 residues. Germline values: CDR1 SGHRS, CDR2 YFSETQ. The CDR3 region has the DNA TGCGCCAGCAGCTTATCCGGGACAGGGATGAAGACCCAGTACTTC. It specifies CASSLSGTGMKTQYF.

This clonotype was recorded many times. The CDR3 is CASRQDSTDTQYF. In DNA form, the CDR3 reads TGTGCCAGCCGACAGGATAGCACAGATACGCAGTATTTT. The genes are TRBV28 and TRBJ2-3; tentative D call: TRBD1 (6 bases). V lost 8 bases to trimming and J lost 0 bases, with 9 bases between them. Germline CDR1 MDHEN, CDR2 SYDVKM. The CDR3 runs 13 residues.

The sample holds a few counts of this clonotype. This chain joins TRBV9 and TRBJ2-1; the match to TRBD1 covers 8 bases. Trimming at V came to 0 bases and at J to 5 bases, leaving 1 base not matched to a gene. Germline V gene data show CDR1 as SGDLS and CDR2 as YYNGEE. This CDR3 has 14 residues. CDR3 DNA: TGTGCCAGCAGCGTAGGACAGGGGAACAATGAGCAGTTCTTC. It encodes CASSVGQGNNEQFF.

The chain joins TRBV19 to TRBJ2-3; no clear D gene. Germline assignment: CDR1 LNHDA and CDR2 SQIVND (reference sequence). This CDR3 has 12 residues. Trimming removed 7 bases from V and 1 base from J, with 6 bases in between. The CDR3 loop reads CASTGGTDTQYF. The CDR3 DNA is TGTGCCAGTACTGGGGGCACAGATACGCAGTATTTT.

This clonotype was picked up many times. The chain couples TRBV10-3 to TRBJ2-5; D is tentatively TRBD1 or TRBD2 (5 bases each). The CDR3 is made up of 14 amino acids. Germline assignment: CDR1 ENHRY and CDR2 SYGVKD. Trimming took 3 bases from V and 7 from J, leaving 15 bases between them. The CDR3 region has the DNA TGTGCCATCAGTGAACCGCCGGGGCGCGGGACCCAGTACTTC. Protein sequence: CAISEPPGRGTQYF.

This clonotype was seen ten or more times. DNA of the CDR3: TGTGCCAGCAGCTCCCTCCAGGGTGAGGGTGAAGCTTTCTTT. It codes for CASSSLQGEGEAFF. The rearrangement joins TRBV7-2 to TRBJ1-1, with D tentatively TRBD1 (5 bases). The germline V gene encodes CDR1 SGHTA and CDR2 FQGNSA. V gave up 4 bases and J gave up 7 bases, with 16 bases separating them. The CDR3 sequence is 14 residues long.

This clonotype appeared a few times. Written as DNA, the CDR3 is TGTGCCAGCAACAGGTTATCTTTCCCCTACGAGCAGTACTTC. It encodes CASNRLSFPYEQYF. The V and J genes are TRBV25-1 and TRBJ2-7, with D maybe TRBD1 (5 bases). Between the trimmed V and J ends, which lost 7 bases and 2 bases, there was a span of 15 bases. Germline CDR1 and CDR2: MGHDK and SYGVNS. This CDR3 is 14 amino acids long.

This clonotype was counted ten times or more. The chain recombines TRBV6-5 with TRBJ1-2; D is unresolved. The length of the CDR3 is 14 residues. The V gene's germline CDR1 is MNHEY and CDR2 SVGAGI. V lost 2 bases to trimming and J lost 2 bases, with 9 bases between them. In DNA, the CDR3 is TGTGCCAGCAGTTACGACCGAGGGAACTATGGCTACACCTTC. This gives the protein CASSYDRGNYGYTF.

Many counts were recorded for this clonotype. This chain uses TRBV2 with TRBJ1-6; D may be TRBD1 (5 bases). The CDR3 loop spans 14 amino acids. Per germline, CDR1 SNHLY and CDR2 FYNNEI. Trimming took off 3 bases at V and 9 bases at J, with 12 bases between the two ends. CDR3 DNA sequence: TGTGCCAGCAGTGACGTCGGGACCGGTTCACCCCTCCACTTT. It translates to CASSDVGTGSPLHF.

This clonotype was observed a handful of times. The gene calls are TRBV6-2 or TRBV6-3 and TRBJ2-2; 9 nucleotides align to TRBD2. Trimming removed 6 bases from V and 4 bases from J; junction bases left unmatched: 12. The CDR3 runs to 17 residues. Per the germline V gene, CDR1 is MNHEY and CDR2 is SVGEGT. The DNA of the CDR3 is TGTGCCAGCAGGTTCTTTAGCGGGGGCCAAAGCACCGGGGAGCTGTTTTTT. Its translation: CASRFFSGGQSTGELFF.

This clonotype was detected many times. The chain recombines TRBV4-1 with TRBJ2-3, with D possibly TRBD2 on 5 matching bases. CDR1 MGHRA and CDR2 YSYEKL come from the germline V gene. The CDR3 loop spans 15 amino acids. V was cut by 5 bases and J by 2 bases, with 14 bases left in between. The CDR3 is CASSATGIHTDTQYF. The CDR3 region has the DNA TGCGCCAGCAGCGCAACCGGGATCCACACAGATACGCAGTATTTT.

The CDR3 bases are TGTGCCACCAGCAGAGACCGCAGGGGCCCGGATACGCAGTATTTT. Translation: CATSRDRRGPDTQYF. The genes are TRBV15 and TRBJ2-3, with a tentative D call TRBD1 (6 bases). Between the trimmed V and J ends, which lost 0 bases and 6 bases, there was a span of 13 bases. This CDR3 has 15 amino acids. Germline values: CDR1 LNHNV, CDR2 YYDKDF (reference sequence).

This clonotype was seen repeatedly, ten times or more. The J gene is TRBJ2-5, the V gene TRBV13; 8 bases agree with TRBD2. The length of the CDR3 is 15 residues. Germline V lookup: CDR1 PRHDT, CDR2 FYEKMQ (reference sequence). V lost 8 bases to trimming and J lost 1 base; unmatched junction nucleotides: 9. DNA for the CDR3: TGTGCCAGCTCCACTCGGGCGGGGGGCCAAGAGACCCAGTACTTC. This encodes CASSTRAGGQETQYF.

The genes are TRBV12-3 or TRBV12-4 and TRBJ1-2; maybe TRBD1 (5 bases). CDR3 length: 12 residues. V lost 7 bases and J lost 8, with 14 bases in between. CDR3 amino acids: CASTNRLDGYTF. The DNA for the CDR3 is TGTGCCAGCACCAACAGGTTGGACGGCTACACCTTC.

This clonotype was seen only a few times. The genes are TRBV12-5 and TRBJ1-2; 8 nucleotides match TRBD1. This CDR3 comprises 13 residues. Germline CDR1 reads LGHNT; CDR2 reads FRNRAP. V gave up 7 bases and J gave up 6 bases; unmatched junction bases: 7. The CDR3 region is CASDSGQGDGYTF. CDR3 nucleotides: TGTGCTAGTGATTCCGGACAGGGCGATGGCTACACCTTC.

This clonotype has just a few counts. The chain is built from TRBV4-2 and TRBJ1-4, with 7 bases matching TRBD1. Germline V gene data show CDR1 as LGHNA and CDR2 as YNFKEQ. V lost 1 base to trimming and J lost 8 bases; unmatched junction nucleotides: 10. This CDR3 is 16 amino acids long. DNA of the CDR3: TGTGCCAGCAGCCAAGGGACAGGTCCCCTTTGGGAAAAACTGTTTTTT. This gives the protein CASSQGTGPLWEKLFF.

This clonotype has ten or more counts. This rearrangement joins TRBV7-9 to TRBJ1-1; D gene uncertain. Trimming removed 2 bases at V and 10 bases at J, with 11 bases between. Germline loops: CDR1 SEHNR, CDR2 FQNEAQ (reference sequence). The CDR3 length is 12 residues. CDR3 nucleotide sequence: TGTGCCAGCAGCTTAAACGGCTTTCGAGCTTTCTTT. It specifies CASSLNGFRAFF.

This clonotype appeared many times. DNA of the CDR3: TGTGCCAGCAGCTTAGTTGGCGGGACGCCCACCGGGGAGCTGTTTTTT. Encoded protein: CASSLVGGTPTGELFF. The J gene is TRBJ2-2, the V gene TRBV7-2; D possibly corresponds to TRBD2 (6 bases). Germline V gene lookup returns CDR1 SGHTA and CDR2 FQGNSA. This CDR3 comprises 16 residues. Trimming stripped 1 base from V and 4 bases from J, with 13 bases between.

In its sample, this clonotype was seen many times. The chain has TRBV28 and TRBJ1-3; D gene unclear. The CDR3 sequence is 12 residues long. From germline, CDR1 is MDHEN and CDR2 SYDVKM. V was trimmed by 10 bases and J by 4 bases, leaving 11 bases between them. CDR3 loop: CATENIGNTIYF. In nucleotides, the CDR3 is TGTGCCACCGAGAACATCGGAAACACCATATATTTT.